The clone carrying this TCR beta chain was counted only a few times. This entry comes from a study of beta chain features in type 1 diabetes. All of the isolated RNA was reverse transcribed, so expressed TCRB transcripts were sequenced. The data were produced by immunoSEQ multiplex PCR, yet TCRdb's version contains in-frame clones alone and is incomplete. Of around 99,000 clones listed, 40% are singletons. Germline V lookup: CDR1 MNHEY, CDR2 SMNVEV (reference sequence). V dropped 4 bases and J dropped 3; count of bases not matched to a gene: 0. The CDR3 spans 13 residues. The sample comprised stem cell memory CD4+ T cells from blood. This TCR was recovered from a woman aged 18-29 years in good health. This chain joins TRBV27 and TRBJ2-7, with 10 bases identical to TRBD1. CDR3 residues: CASSWDRGYEQYF. In DNA form, the CDR3 reads TGTGCCAGCAGTTGGGACAGGGGCTACGAGCAGTACTTC.